This note documents a single T cell receptor beta chain sequence. The data were taken from a study of blood T cells in healthy people across ages. Germline CDR1 and CDR2: MNHEY and SVGEGT. The CDR3 length is 12 residues. Next came a second PCR, run for about 6 to 11 cycles, which used a sample-barcoded 5' primer along with a J-beta primer mix. A tag from a template-switch adaptor with 12 random nucleotides marked each cDNA molecule. TCRdb reprocessed the 5' RACE reads via MiXCR and lists one record per CDR3 protein. The sample contains about 800,000 distinct CDR3 sequences, roughly 60% of which appear only once. Healthy Caucasians from Russia aged roughly 6 to 95 served as donors.

The sequenced sample was blood. The source is a man younger than 40 in good health. The chain carries TRBV6-2 or TRBV6-3 and TRBJ2-4; the D gene is possibly TRBD1 (5 bases). The end of the DNA fits TRBJ2-7 better, so the J call may be wrong. The CDR3 loop reads CASSGRANEQYF. The CDR3 coding sequence is TGTGCCAGCAGTGGCAGGGCCAACGAGCAGTACTTC.